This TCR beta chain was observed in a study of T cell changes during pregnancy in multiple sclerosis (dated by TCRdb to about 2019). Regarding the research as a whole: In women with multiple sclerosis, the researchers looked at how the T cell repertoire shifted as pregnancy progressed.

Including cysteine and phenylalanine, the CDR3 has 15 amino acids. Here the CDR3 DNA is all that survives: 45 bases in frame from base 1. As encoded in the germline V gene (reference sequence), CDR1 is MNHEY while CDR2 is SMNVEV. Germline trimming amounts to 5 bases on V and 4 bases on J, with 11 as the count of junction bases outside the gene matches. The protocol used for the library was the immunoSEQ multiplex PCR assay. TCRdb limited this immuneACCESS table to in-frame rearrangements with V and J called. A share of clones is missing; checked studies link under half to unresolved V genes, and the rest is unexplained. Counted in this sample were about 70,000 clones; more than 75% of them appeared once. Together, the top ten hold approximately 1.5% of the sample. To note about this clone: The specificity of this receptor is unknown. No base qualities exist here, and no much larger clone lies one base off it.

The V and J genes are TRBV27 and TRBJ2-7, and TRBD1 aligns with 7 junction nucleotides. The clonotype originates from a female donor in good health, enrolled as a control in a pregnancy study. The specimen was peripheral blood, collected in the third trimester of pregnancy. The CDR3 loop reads CASSPPDRPGYEQYF. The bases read TGTGCCAGCAGTCCCCCGGACAGGCCAGGTTACGAGCAGTACTTC.